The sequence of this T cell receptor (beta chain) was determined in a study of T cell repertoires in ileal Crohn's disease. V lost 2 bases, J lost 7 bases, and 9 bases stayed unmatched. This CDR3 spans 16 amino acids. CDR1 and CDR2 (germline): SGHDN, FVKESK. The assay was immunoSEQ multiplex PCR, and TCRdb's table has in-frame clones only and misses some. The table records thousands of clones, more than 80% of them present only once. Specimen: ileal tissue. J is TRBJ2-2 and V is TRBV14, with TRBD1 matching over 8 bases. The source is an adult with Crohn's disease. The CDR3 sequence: CASSQIRTGQGGELFF. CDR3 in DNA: TGTGCCAGCAGCCAAATCCGGACAGGGCAAGGCGGGGAGCTGTTTTTT.